These T cell receptor beta chains were read from a single sample in a study of T cell repertoires in cytomegalovirus infection. TCRdb recomputed calls from the reads with MiXCR, one row per CDR3 protein. In the table there are approximately 500,000 distinct CDR3 sequences, 26% of which are singletons. The sequencing sample was made of PBMCs. These receptors all come from a human donor in good health (CMV status not recorded). Some clones in this sample may be carry-over from other donors' samples. Both conserved end residues are part of each CDR3. Clone size is shown for a subset of rows, as once, few, many or a class of expanded clone.

j_gene: TRBJ2-5
v_gene: TRBV6-1
len: 14
abundance: -
CDR3aa: CASSEQGGGETQYF

j_gene: TRBJ2-1
v_gene: TRBV6-1
len: 16
abundance: many
CDR3aa: CASSQDSLSSYNEQFF

j_gene: TRBJ2-1
v_gene: TRBV6-1
len: 15
abundance: few
CDR3aa: CASSGLSSGINEQFF

j_gene: TRBJ2-1
v_gene: TRBV7-2
len: 16
abundance: few
CDR3aa: CASSFRDLPMGDEQFF

j_gene: TRBJ2-1
v_gene: TRBV5-5
len: 15
abundance: -
CDR3aa: CASRTRTGAYNEQFF

j_gene: TRBJ2-7
v_gene: TRBV25-1
len: 13
abundance: -
CDR3aa: CASSLRDNYEQYF

j_gene: TRBJ2-3
v_gene: TRBV9
len: 15
abundance: -
CDR3aa: CASSRTGVRTDTQYF

j_gene: TRBJ1-3
v_gene: TRBV27
len: 14
abundance: few
CDR3aa: CASSLTGVGNTIYF

j_gene: TRBJ1-1
v_gene: TRBV10-3
len: 14
abundance: -
CDR3aa: CAISERQGNTEAFF

j_gene: TRBJ2-2
v_gene: TRBV7-2
len: 16
abundance: few
CDR3aa: CASSLSGTSNTGELFF

j_gene: TRBJ2-2
v_gene: TRBV11-1
len: 12
abundance: -
CDR3aa: CASSLFGRELFF

j_gene: TRBJ1-1
v_gene: TRBV6-5
len: 12
abundance: -
CDR3aa: CATGPRNTEAFF

j_gene: TRBJ2-5
v_gene: TRBV30
len: 13
abundance: -
CDR3aa: CAWSPGRLETQYF

j_gene: TRBJ2-1
v_gene: TRBV28
len: 14
abundance: -
CDR3aa: CASSFPGQNNEQFF

j_gene: TRBJ2-7
v_gene: TRBV28
len: 16
abundance: -
CDR3aa: CASSPGSIQTTYEQYF

j_gene: TRBJ2-3
v_gene: TRBV7-9
len: 18
abundance: -
CDR3aa: CASSLEGGLAVFTDTQYF

j_gene: TRBJ2-7
v_gene: TRBV4-1
len: 13
abundance: -
CDR3aa: CASSPQGGYEQYF

j_gene: TRBJ2-7
v_gene: TRBV12-3/TRBV12-4
len: 17
abundance: -
CDR3aa: CASSLEMGAAGSYEQYF

j_gene: TRBJ2-1
v_gene: TRBV14
len: 17
abundance: -
CDR3aa: CASSQVFGLAGVVEQFF

j_gene: TRBJ1-1
v_gene: TRBV20-1
len: 14
abundance: few
CDR3aa: CSATASYVNTEAFF

j_gene: TRBJ2-1
v_gene: TRBV20-1
len: 17
abundance: -
CDR3aa: CSARDTSQGLRRNEQFF

j_gene: TRBJ1-5
v_gene: TRBV7-8
len: 17
abundance: many
CDR3aa: CASSLGLRTGGRQPQHF

j_gene: TRBJ2-7
v_gene: TRBV20-1
len: 15
abundance: few
CDR3aa: CSAPYSGTGGYEQYF

j_gene: TRBJ1-1
v_gene: TRBV3-1
len: 16
abundance: -
CDR3aa: CASSHYPGTANTEAFF

j_gene: TRBJ2-5
v_gene: TRBV7-9
len: 15
abundance: few
CDR3aa: CASSQIAGGRETQYF

j_gene: TRBJ1-5
v_gene: TRBV6-2/TRBV6-3
len: 13
abundance: few
CDR3aa: CASSYGGVRPQHF

j_gene: TRBJ1-1
v_gene: TRBV29-1
len: 11
abundance: -
CDR3aa: CSVGGWREAFF

j_gene: TRBJ1-3
v_gene: TRBV7-2
len: 13
abundance: many
CDR3aa: CASSLGRGNTIYF

j_gene: TRBJ2-7
v_gene: TRBV7-2
len: 12
abundance: many
CDR3aa: CASSGMGWEQYF